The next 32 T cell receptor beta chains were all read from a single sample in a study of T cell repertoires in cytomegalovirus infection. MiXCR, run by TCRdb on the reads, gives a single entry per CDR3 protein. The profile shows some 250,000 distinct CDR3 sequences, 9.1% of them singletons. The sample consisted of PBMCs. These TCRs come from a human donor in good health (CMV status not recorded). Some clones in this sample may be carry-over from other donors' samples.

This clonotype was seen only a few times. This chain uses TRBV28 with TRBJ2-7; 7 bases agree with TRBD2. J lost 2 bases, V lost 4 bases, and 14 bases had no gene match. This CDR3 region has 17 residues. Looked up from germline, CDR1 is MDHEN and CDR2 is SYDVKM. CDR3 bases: TGTGCCAGCAGTTACCCCCCCGCGGCGGGGGACCCCTACGAGCAGTACTTC. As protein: CASSYPPAAGDPYEQYF.

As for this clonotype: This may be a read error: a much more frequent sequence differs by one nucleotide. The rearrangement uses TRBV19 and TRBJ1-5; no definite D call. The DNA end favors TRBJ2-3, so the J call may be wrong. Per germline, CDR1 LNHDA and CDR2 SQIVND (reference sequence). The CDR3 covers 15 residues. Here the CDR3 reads CASSLNEMANQPQYF. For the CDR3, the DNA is TGTGCCAGTAGTCTTAATGAGATGGCAAATCAGCCCCAGTATTTT.

CDR3 protein: CASSLAPGANVLTF. The CDR3 DNA reads TGCGCCAGCAGCTTGGCCCCGGGGGCCAACGTCCTGACTTTC. This rearrangement joins TRBV5-1 to TRBJ2-6; D not certain. Trimming removed 0 bases from V and 4 bases from J, with 5 bases in between. The CDR3 has 14 amino acids. Looked up from germline, CDR1 is SGHRS and CDR2 is YFSETQ.

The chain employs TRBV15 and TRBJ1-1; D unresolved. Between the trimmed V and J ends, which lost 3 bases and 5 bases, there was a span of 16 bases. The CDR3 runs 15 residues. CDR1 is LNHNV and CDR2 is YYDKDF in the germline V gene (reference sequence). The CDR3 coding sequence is TGTGCCACCAGCAGTGCCCACAGCCTAGGGACTGAAGCTTTCTTT. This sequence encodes CATSSAHSLGTEAFF.

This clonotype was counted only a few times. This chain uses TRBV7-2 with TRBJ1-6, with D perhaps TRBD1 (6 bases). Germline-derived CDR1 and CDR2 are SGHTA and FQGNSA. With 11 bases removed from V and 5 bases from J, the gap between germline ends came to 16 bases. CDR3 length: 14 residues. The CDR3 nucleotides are TGTGCCGGAGCCCAGGACAGAGATAATTCACCCCTCCACTTT. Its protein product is CAGAQDRDNSPLHF.

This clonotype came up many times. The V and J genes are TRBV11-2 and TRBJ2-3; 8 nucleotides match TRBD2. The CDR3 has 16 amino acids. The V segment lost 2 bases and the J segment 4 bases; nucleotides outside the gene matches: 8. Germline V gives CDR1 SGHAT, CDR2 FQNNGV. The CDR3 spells CASSLKTGGQSDTQYF. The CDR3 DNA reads TGTGCCAGCAGCTTAAAAACGGGGGGGCAATCAGATACGCAGTATTTT.

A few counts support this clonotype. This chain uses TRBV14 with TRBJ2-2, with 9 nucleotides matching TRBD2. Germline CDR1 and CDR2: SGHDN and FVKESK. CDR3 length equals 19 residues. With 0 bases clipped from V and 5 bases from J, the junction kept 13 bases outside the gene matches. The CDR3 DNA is TGTGCCAGCAGCCAAGATGGGGTCGGGGTAGCGGGAGAGACCGGGGAGCTGTTTTTT. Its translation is CASSQDGVGVAGETGELFF.

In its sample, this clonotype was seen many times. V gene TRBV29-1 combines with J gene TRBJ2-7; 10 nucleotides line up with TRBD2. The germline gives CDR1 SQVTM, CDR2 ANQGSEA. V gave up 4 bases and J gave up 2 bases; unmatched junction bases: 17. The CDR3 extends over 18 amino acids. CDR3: CSVVYSKNPGLATYEQYF. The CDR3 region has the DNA TGCAGCGTTGTTTACTCTAAGAATCCGGGACTAGCGACCTACGAGCAGTACTTC.

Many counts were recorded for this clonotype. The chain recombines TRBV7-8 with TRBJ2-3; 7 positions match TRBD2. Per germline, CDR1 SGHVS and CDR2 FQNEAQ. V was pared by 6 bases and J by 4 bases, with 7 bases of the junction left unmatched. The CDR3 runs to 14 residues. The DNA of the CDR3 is TGTGCCAGCAGTCAAAGCGGGATTGCAGATACGCAGTATTTT. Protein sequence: CASSQSGIADTQYF.

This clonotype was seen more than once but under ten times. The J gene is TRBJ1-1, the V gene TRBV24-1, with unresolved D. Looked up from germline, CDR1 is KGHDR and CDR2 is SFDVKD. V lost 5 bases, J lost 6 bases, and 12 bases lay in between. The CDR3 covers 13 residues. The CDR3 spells CATSGGKIAEAFF. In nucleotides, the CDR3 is TGTGCCACCAGTGGAGGGAAAATCGCTGAAGCTTTCTTT.

The CDR3 sequence: CASSGADTIYF. DNA of the CDR3: TGTGCCAGCAGCGGGGCCGACACCATATATTTT. The rearrangement uses TRBV12-3 or TRBV12-4 and TRBJ1-3; the D gene is possibly TRBD1 (5 bases). V lost 6 bases, J lost 8 bases, and 8 bases lay in between. This CDR3 region has 11 residues.

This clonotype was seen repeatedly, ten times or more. The CDR3: CASSLTATNSYEQYF. As DNA, the CDR3 is TGCGCCAGCAGCTTAACAGCGACAAACTCCTACGAGCAGTACTTC. This chain uses TRBV5-1 with TRBJ2-7, with D unclear. Trimming left V 2 bases short and J 0 bases short, with 12 bases between. The CDR3 spans 15 residues. The germline gives CDR1 SGHRS, CDR2 YFSETQ.

In nucleotides, the CDR3 is TGTGCCAGTAGTATAGAGGGCAGGGGATGGAATGAGCAGTTCTTC. It specifies CASSIEGRGWNEQFF. V gene TRBV19 combines with J gene TRBJ2-1; perhaps TRBD1 as D (6 bases). Germline V gene lookup returns CDR1 LNHDA and CDR2 SQIVND (reference sequence). V was cut by 0 bases and J by 7 bases, with 13 bases left in between. The CDR3 covers 15 residues.

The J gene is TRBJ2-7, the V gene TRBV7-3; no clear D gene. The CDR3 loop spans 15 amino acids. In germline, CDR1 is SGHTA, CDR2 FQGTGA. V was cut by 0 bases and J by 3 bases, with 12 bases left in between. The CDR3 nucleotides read TGTGCCAGCAGCTTAACGGGGTTGAATAACTACGAGCAGTACTTC. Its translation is CASSLTGLNNYEQYF.

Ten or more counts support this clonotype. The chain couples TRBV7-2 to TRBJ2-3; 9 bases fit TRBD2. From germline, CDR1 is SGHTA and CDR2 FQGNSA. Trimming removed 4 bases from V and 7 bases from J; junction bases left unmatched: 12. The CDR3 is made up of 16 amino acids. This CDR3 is CASSSSRRGGGYTQYF. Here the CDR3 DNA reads TGTGCCAGCAGCTCGTCGCGGCGGGGGGGGGGATATACGCAGTATTTT.

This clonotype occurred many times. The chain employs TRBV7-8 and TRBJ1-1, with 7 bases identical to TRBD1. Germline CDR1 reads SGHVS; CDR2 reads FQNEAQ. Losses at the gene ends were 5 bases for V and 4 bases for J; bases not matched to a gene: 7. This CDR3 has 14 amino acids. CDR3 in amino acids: CASSQTGETTEAFF. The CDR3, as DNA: TGTGCCAGCAGCCAAACAGGGGAGACCACTGAAGCTTTCTTT.

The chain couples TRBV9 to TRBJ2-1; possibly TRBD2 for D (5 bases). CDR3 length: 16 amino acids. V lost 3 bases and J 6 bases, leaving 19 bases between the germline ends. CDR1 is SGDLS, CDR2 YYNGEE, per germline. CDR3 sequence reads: CASSARMWELSNEQFF. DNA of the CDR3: TGTGCCAGCAGCGCCCGTATGTGGGAGCTCTCCAATGAGCAGTTCTTC.

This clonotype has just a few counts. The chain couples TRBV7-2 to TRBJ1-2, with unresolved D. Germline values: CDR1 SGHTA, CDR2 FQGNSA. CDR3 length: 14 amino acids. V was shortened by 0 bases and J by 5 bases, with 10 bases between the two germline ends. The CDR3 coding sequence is TGTGCCAGCAGCTTAGCGCTGGATAAGTATGGCTACACCTTC. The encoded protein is CASSLALDKYGYTF.

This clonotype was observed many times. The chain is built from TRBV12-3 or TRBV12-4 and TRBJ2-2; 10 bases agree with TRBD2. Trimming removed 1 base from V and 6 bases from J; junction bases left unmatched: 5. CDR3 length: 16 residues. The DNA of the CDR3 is TGTGCCAGCAGTTTAGTGGCCCTAGCGGGGGCCGGGGAGCTGTTTTTT. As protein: CASSLVALAGAGELFF.

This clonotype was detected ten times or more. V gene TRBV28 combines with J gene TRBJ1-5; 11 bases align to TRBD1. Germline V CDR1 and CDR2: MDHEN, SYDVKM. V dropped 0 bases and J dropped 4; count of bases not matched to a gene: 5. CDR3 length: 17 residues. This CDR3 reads CASSLWLGQGVNQPQHF. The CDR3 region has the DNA TGTGCCAGCAGTTTATGGCTGGGACAGGGGGTGAATCAGCCCCAGCATTTT.

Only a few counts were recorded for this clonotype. CDR3 residues: CASSPGQGDSEAFF. CDR3 nucleotide sequence: TGTGCCAGCAGTCCTGGACAGGGGGACTCTGAAGCTTTCTTT. The chain joins TRBV6-6 to TRBJ1-1, with 10 bases matching TRBD1. This CDR3 is 14 amino acids long. CDR1 and CDR2 (germline): MNHNY, SVGAGI (reference sequence). V was clipped by 5 bases and J by 6 bases; unmatched bases: 6.

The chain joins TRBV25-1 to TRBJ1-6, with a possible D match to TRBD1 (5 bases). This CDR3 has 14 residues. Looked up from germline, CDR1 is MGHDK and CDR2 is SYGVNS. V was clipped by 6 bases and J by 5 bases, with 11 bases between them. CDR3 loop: CASRTGTHNSPLHF. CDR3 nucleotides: TGTGCCAGCAGAACCGGGACCCATAATTCACCCCTCCACTTT.

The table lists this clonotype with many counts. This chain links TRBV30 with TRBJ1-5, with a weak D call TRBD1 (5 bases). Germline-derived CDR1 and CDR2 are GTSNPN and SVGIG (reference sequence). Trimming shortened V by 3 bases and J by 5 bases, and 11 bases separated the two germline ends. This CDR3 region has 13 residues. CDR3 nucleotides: TGTGCCTGGAGGACCGGAGGGGATCAGCCCCAGCATTTT. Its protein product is CAWRTGGDQPQHF.

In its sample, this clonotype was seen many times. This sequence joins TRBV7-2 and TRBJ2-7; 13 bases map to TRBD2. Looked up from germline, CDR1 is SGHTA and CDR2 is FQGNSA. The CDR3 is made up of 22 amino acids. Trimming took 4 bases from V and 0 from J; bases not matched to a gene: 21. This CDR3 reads CASSSKSSSSTSGRTSSYEQYF. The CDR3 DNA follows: TGTGCCAGCAGCTCTAAGAGTTCTTCATCGACTAGCGGGAGGACCTCCTCCTACGAGCAGTACTTC.

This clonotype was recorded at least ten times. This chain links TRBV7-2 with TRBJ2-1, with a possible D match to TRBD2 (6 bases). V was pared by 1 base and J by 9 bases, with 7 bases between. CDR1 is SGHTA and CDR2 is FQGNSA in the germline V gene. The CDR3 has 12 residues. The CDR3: CASSLGRGEQFF. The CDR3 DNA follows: TGTGCCAGCAGCTTAGGGAGGGGTGAGCAGTTCTTC.

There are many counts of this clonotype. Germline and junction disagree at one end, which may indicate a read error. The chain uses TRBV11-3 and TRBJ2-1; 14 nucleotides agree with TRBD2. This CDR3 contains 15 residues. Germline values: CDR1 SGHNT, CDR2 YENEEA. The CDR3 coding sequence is TGTGTCAGCTCCGGGACTAGCGGGGGATCGGATGAGCAGTTCTTC. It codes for CVSSGTSGGSDEQFF.

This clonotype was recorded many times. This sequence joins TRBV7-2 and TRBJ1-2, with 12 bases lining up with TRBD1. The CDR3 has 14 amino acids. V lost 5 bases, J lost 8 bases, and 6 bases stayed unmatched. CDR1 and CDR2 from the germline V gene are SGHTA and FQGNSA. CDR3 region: CASSRGQGAGGYTF. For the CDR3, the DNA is TGTGCCAGCAGCCGGGGACAGGGGGCGGGGGGCTACACCTTC.

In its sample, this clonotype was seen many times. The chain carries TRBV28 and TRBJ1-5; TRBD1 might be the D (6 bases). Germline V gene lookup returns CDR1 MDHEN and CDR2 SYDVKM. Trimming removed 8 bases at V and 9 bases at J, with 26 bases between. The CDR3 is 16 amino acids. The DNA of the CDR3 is TGTGCCAGCTCACTCGGGGGCCCCACTACGGGTTGGCCCCAGCATTTT. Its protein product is CASSLGGPTTGWPQHF.

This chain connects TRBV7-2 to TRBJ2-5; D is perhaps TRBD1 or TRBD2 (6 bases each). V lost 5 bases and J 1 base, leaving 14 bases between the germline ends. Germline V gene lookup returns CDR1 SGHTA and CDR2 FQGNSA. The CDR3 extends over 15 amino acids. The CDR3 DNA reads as TGTGCCAGCAGCCCTGATCCGGGGGCCCAAGAGACCCAGTACTTC. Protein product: CASSPDPGAQETQYF. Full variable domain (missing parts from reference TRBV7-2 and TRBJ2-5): GAGVSQSPSNKVTEKGKDVELRCDPISGHTALYWYRQSLGQGLEFLIYFQGNSAPDKSGLPSDRFSAERTGGSVSTLTIQRTQQEDSAVYLCASSPDPGAQETQYFGPGTRLLVL.

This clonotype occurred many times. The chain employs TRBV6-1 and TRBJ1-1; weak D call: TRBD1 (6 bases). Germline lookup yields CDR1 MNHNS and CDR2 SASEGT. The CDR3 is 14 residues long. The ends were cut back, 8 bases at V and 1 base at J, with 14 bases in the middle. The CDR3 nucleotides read TGTGCCAGCCCTGGGGACAAGAGGAACACTGAAGCTTTCTTT. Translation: CASPGDKRNTEAFF.

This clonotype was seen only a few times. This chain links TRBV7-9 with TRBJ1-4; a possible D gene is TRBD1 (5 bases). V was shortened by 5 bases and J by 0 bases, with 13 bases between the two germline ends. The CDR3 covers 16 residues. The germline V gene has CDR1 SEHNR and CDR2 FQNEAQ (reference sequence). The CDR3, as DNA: TGTGCCAGCAGCCTTAGACAGACCGCAACTAATGAAAAACTGTTTTTT. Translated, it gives CASSLRQTATNEKLFF.

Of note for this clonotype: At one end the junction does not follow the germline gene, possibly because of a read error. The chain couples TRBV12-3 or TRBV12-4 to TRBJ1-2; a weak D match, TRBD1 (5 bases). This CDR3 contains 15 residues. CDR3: CASSLGALANYGYAF. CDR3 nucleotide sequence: TGTGCCAGCAGCTTAGGGGCCTTAGCTAACTATGGCTACGCCTTC.